This TCR beta chain was observed in a study of T cell responses to AZD1222 COVID-19 vaccine. Losses at the gene ends were 5 bases for V and 5 bases for J; bases not matched to a gene: 7. From germline, CDR1 is SGHTA and CDR2 FQGNSA. There are 15 residues in the CDR3. About this clone itself: What it binds is unknown.

Generated by immunoSEQ multiplex PCR, the TCRdb table keeps only in-frame clones and is missing some. The table lists 100,000 to 120,000 clones, 88% of them singletons. Study-wide points: No day 14 peak samples; only post-peak repertoires were characterized.

The chain links TRBV7-2 to TRBJ1-5, with 9 bases that match TRBD1. The sample was peripheral blood, taken on day 0 of AZD1222 vaccination. The receptor comes from an adult in good health. CDR3 region: CASSQGDRVYQPQHF. CDR3 in DNA: TGTGCCAGCAGCCAGGGGGACAGGGTGTATCAGCCCCAGCATTTT.